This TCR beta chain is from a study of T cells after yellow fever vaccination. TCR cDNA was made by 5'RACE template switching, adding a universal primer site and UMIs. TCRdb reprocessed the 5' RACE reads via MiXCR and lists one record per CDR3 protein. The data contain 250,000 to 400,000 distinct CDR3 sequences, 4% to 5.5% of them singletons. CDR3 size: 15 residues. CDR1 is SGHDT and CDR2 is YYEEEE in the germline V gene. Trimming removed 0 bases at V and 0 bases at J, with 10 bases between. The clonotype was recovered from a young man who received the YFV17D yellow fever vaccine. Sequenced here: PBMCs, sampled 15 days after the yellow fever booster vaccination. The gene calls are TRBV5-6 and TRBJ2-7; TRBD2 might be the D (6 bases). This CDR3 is CASSLVVTSSYEQYF. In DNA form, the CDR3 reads TGTGCCAGCAGCTTGGTTGTGACTAGCTCCTACGAGCAGTACTTC.